The 28 T cell receptor beta chains below were found in one sample sequenced in a study of T cell repertoires in cytomegalovirus infection. TCRdb redid the calling of the reads with MiXCR, one entry per CDR3 protein. The sample lists around 210,000 distinct CDR3 sequences; under 8.5% were seen once. Sequences were obtained from PBMCs. These receptors originate from a human donor in good health (CMV status not recorded). Some clones in this sample may be carry-over from other donors' samples.

In this sample, this clonotype turned up many times. The rearrangement uses TRBV6-2 or TRBV6-3 and TRBJ2-1; possible D gene TRBD1, 5 bases. This CDR3 has 13 amino acids. Germline assignment: CDR1 MNHEY and CDR2 SVGEGT. Trimming shortened V by 8 bases and J by 2 bases, and 10 bases separated the two germline ends. The CDR3 spells CASEQQAYNEQFF. Written as DNA, the CDR3 is TGTGCCAGCGAGCAACAGGCCTACAATGAGCAGTTCTTC.

At least ten counts were recorded for this clonotype. The chain uses TRBV6-2 or TRBV6-3 and TRBJ1-5; unclear D gene. V lost 2 bases and J 5 bases, leaving 7 bases between the germline ends. The CDR3 is made up of 13 amino acids. Germline V gene lookup returns CDR1 MNHEY and CDR2 SVGEGT. The CDR3 loop is CASSYAAYQPQHF. CDR3 in DNA: TGTGCCAGCAGTTACGCGGCATATCAGCCCCAGCATTTT.

This clonotype was seen at least ten times. This sequence joins TRBV6-5 and TRBJ2-3; 7 bases map to TRBD1. The ends lost 0 bases at V and 0 bases at J; junction bases unmatched: 3. The CDR3 is made up of 16 amino acids. CDR1 is MNHEY, CDR2 SVGAGI, per germline. CDR3 bases: TGTGCCAGCAGTTACTCAACAGGGGCTAGCACAGATACGCAGTATTTT. This codes for CASSYSTGASTDTQYF.

This clonotype has at least ten counts. The J gene is TRBJ1-1, the V gene TRBV5-1; D is possibly TRBD1 (5 bases). The CDR3 consists of 17 residues. With 0 bases removed from V and 3 bases from J, the gap between germline ends came to 18 bases. CDR1 is SGHRS, CDR2 YFSETQ, per germline. This CDR3 reads CASSLAGRRGTDTEAFF. The CDR3, as DNA: TGCGCCAGCAGCTTGGCCGGTCGGCGGGGGACGGACACTGAAGCTTTCTTT.

This clonotype was counted many times. The chain couples TRBV11-2 to TRBJ1-3; perhaps TRBD1 as D (5 bases). This CDR3 is built from 15 residues. V lost 5 bases and J 4 bases, leaving 15 bases between the germline ends. Germline V lookup: CDR1 SGHAT, CDR2 FQNNGV. Here the CDR3 DNA reads TGTGCCAGCAGCCCCCCGGGGGGACTCGGAAACACCATATATTTT. This codes for CASSPPGGLGNTIYF.

The chain has TRBV4-2 and TRBJ1-6; 7 bases map to TRBD1. Germline V CDR1 and CDR2: LGHNA, YNFKEQ. The J segment lost 8 bases and the V segment lost 0 bases, leaving 7 bases of the junction unmatched. The length of the CDR3 is 16 residues. This CDR3 reads CASSQDPGQRDSPLHF. CDR3 DNA sequence: TGTGCCAGCAGCCAAGATCCGGGACAGAGGGATTCACCCCTCCACTTT.

This clonotype was counted only a few times. This rearrangement joins TRBV10-3 to TRBJ1-2; 9 nucleotides match TRBD1. Germline CDR1 and CDR2: ENHRY and SYGVKD. The V and J ends lost 5 bases and 4 bases, in that order; junction bases with no gene match: 5. The CDR3 runs to 14 residues. The CDR3 sequence: CAISPGQGSYGYTF. The CDR3, as DNA: TGTGCCATCAGTCCGGGACAGGGCTCCTATGGCTACACCTTC.

This clonotype was seen ten or more times. J is TRBJ2-7 and V is TRBV12-3 or TRBV12-4, with 13 bases that match TRBD2. The length of the CDR3 is 15 residues. Trimming cost V 3 bases and J 2 bases; bases outside gene matches: 1. In DNA, the CDR3 is TGTGCCAGCAGTTTGGGACTAGCGGGAACCTACGAGCAGTACTTC. Translated, it gives CASSLGLAGTYEQYF.

This clonotype was counted ten times or more. The chain has TRBV29-1 and TRBJ1-3, with D unclear. Trimming took 0 bases from V and 4 from J, leaving 10 bases between them. From germline, CDR1 is SQVTM and CDR2 ANQGSEA. The CDR3 consists of 14 residues. CDR3 DNA: TGCAGCGTTGAAGATAGAGGGTTGGGAAACACCATATATTTT. It translates to CSVEDRGLGNTIYF.

In this sample, this clonotype turned up many times. The rearrangement joins TRBV14 to TRBJ1-1, with 7 nucleotides matching TRBD1. CDR1 is SGHDN and CDR2 is FVKESK in the germline V gene. The CDR3 sequence is 15 residues long. With 4 bases clipped from V and 10 bases from J, the junction kept 15 bases outside the gene matches. In DNA, the CDR3 is TGTGCCAGCAGCCCCACTCAGGGGGGCCTCGAAGGAGCTTTCTTT. Its protein product is CASSPTQGGLEGAFF. The variable domain in full, completed from reference TRBV14 and TRBJ1-1, reads EAGVTQFPSHSVIEKGQTVTLRCDPISGHDNLYWYRRVMGKEIKFLLHFVKESKQDESGMPNNRFLAERTGGTYSTLKVQPAELEDSGVYFCASSPTQGGLEGAFFGQGTRLTVV.

This clonotype appeared many times. This chain connects TRBV7-8 to TRBJ1-1; 10 nucleotides match TRBD1. From germline, CDR1 is SGHVS and CDR2 FQNEAQ. Trimming took 8 bases from V and 5 from J; bases not matched to a gene: 8. The CDR3 is 14 amino acids. CDR3: CASDRQGAGTEAFF. The CDR3 coding sequence is TGTGCCAGCGACAGACAGGGGGCGGGTACTGAAGCTTTCTTT.

This clonotype was counted many times. This chain joins TRBV27 and TRBJ1-1; D is undetermined. The length of the CDR3 is 13 residues. Germline V CDR1 and CDR2: MNHEY, SMNVEV (reference sequence). V lost 3 bases and J lost 1, with 6 bases in between. Here the CDR3 DNA reads TGTGCCAGCAGTTTGAGATGGAACACTGAAGCTTTCTTT. It translates to CASSLRWNTEAFF.

This clonotype came up a few times. J is TRBJ1-2 and V is TRBV25-1; TRBD1 might be the D (5 bases). There are 18 residues in the CDR3. The ends were cut back, 4 bases at V and 3 bases at J, with 24 bases in the middle. Germline lookup yields CDR1 MGHDK and CDR2 SYGVNS. The CDR3 bases are TGTGCCAGCAGTGGCTCCTTCCGGGACTCCCTGCGAGACTATGGCTACACCTTC. It encodes CASSGSFRDSLRDYGYTF.

This clonotype was seen a few times. The chain combines TRBV29-1 with TRBJ2-5, with D possibly being TRBD1 or TRBD2 (5 bases each). CDR3 length: 14 amino acids. CDR1 SQVTM and CDR2 ANQGSEA come from the germline V gene. V was cut by 3 bases and J by 5 bases, with 16 bases left in between. CDR3: CSVDLTGTLETQYF. Written as DNA, the CDR3 is TGCAGCGTTGACCTTACCGGGACCCTGGAGACCCAGTACTTC. The full variable domain, with the rest looked up from reference TRBV29-1 and TRBJ2-5, is SAVISQKPSRDICQRGTSLTIQCQVDSQVTMMFWYRQQPGQSLTLIATANQGSEATYESGFVIDKFPISRPNLTFSTLTVSNMSPEDSSIYLCSVDLTGTLETQYFGPGTRLLVL.

This clonotype was detected many times. The chain employs TRBV7-9 and TRBJ1-2, with D unclear. Per the germline V gene, CDR1 is SEHNR and CDR2 is FQNEAQ (reference sequence). The CDR3 spans 15 residues. V gave up 5 bases and J gave up 4 bases, with 17 bases separating them. CDR3 protein: CASSLPKALSYGYTF. CDR3 sequence (DNA): TGTGCCAGCAGCCTCCCCAAGGCCCTCTCCTATGGCTACACCTTC. The full variable domain, completed using reference TRBV7-9 and TRBJ1-2, is DTGVSQNPRHKITKRGQNVTFRCDPISEHNRLYWYRQTLGQGPEFLTYFQNEAQLEKSRLLSDRFSAERPKGSFSTLEIQRTEQGDSAMYLCASSLPKALSYGYTFGSGTRLTVV.

This clonotype was counted ten times or more. The chain employs TRBV25-1 and TRBJ1-2; 9 bases agree with TRBD1. With V trimmed by 4 bases and J by 4 bases, 4 bases remained unmatched. Germline lookup yields CDR1 MGHDK and CDR2 SYGVNS. The CDR3 extends over 14 amino acids. CDR3 protein: CASSGVTGGYGYTF. The CDR3 coding sequence is TGTGCCAGCAGTGGTGTGACAGGGGGCTATGGCTACACCTTC.

This clonotype was detected ten times or more. V and J are TRBV18 and TRBJ1-4; 8 positions match TRBD1. Germline CDR1 KGHSH, CDR2 LQKENI. CDR3 length equals 14 residues. V lost 4 bases to trimming and J lost 7 bases; unmatched junction nucleotides: 5. DNA for the CDR3: TGTGCCAGCTCACGGACAGGGTCCGGTGAAAAACTGTTTTTT. Protein product: CASSRTGSGEKLFF.

This clonotype was seen ten or more times. The chain is built from TRBV29-1 and TRBJ2-7; D may match TRBD1 or TRBD2 (5 bases each). In germline, CDR1 is SQVTM, CDR2 ANQGSEA. The CDR3 covers 12 residues. The germline V and J ends were trimmed by 7 bases and 2 bases, with 12 bases remaining between them. The CDR3 DNA reads as TGCAGCGCCCTGGGGGTGACCTACGAGCAGTACTTC. Amino acid sequence: CSALGVTYEQYF.

This clonotype has just a few counts. The chain employs TRBV12-3 or TRBV12-4 and TRBJ2-7, with a weak D call TRBD1 (6 bases). The CDR3 runs 13 residues. Trimming took 6 bases from V and 0 from J, leaving 9 bases between them. CDR3 sequence: CASRRQDSYEQYF. For the CDR3, the DNA is TGTGCCAGCAGGCGACAGGACTCCTACGAGCAGTACTTC.

The V gene is TRBV19, the J gene TRBJ1-1, with a tentative D call TRBD1 (6 bases). V lost 11 bases and J lost 6, with 19 bases in between. This CDR3 contains 13 residues. Germline V gene sequence: CDR1 LNHDA, CDR2 SQIVND (reference sequence). This CDR3 is CAGDLGQNSEAFF. CDR3 bases: TGTGCCGGGGACCTTGGACAGAATTCTGAAGCTTTCTTT.

At least ten counts were recorded for this clonotype. The V and J genes are TRBV2 and TRBJ1-5, with D unclear. The CDR3 consists of 14 residues. Trimming removed 5 bases at V and 0 bases at J, with 8 bases between. Germline V CDR1 and CDR2: SNHLY, FYNNEI. CDR3 in amino acids: CASSREFSNQPQHF. The DNA for the CDR3 is TGTGCCAGCAGTCGGGAGTTTAGCAATCAGCCCCAGCATTTT.

This clonotype was seen repeatedly, ten times or more. The chain employs TRBV18 and TRBJ1-1; D is undetermined. CDR3 length: 16 amino acids. V was shortened by 5 bases and J by 0 bases, with 16 bases between the two germline ends. The germline V gene has CDR1 KGHSH and CDR2 LQKENI. Written as DNA, the CDR3 is TGTGCCAGCTCATCCCGAAGTTCCGGGGTGAACACTGAAGCTTTCTTT. Translated: CASSSRSSGVNTEAFF.

This clonotype was observed at least ten times. The V and J genes are TRBV7-7 and TRBJ2-3, with D unclear. The V gene lost 2 bases and the J gene lost 6 bases, with 9 bases spanning the gap. The CDR3 length is 13 residues. Germline V gene data show CDR1 as SSHAT and CDR2 as FNYEAQ (reference sequence). CDR3 bases: TGTGCCAGCAGCTTAATCACCCAGGATACGCAGTATTTT. Protein: CASSLITQDTQYF.

This clonotype has only a few counts. This chain connects TRBV5-1 to TRBJ2-2, with a weak D call TRBD2 (6 bases). The CDR3 has 16 residues. CDR1 and CDR2 (germline): SGHRS, YFSETQ. V lost 0 bases, J lost 3 bases, and 12 bases lay in between. The CDR3 spells CASSLVPGGYTGELFF. The CDR3 DNA sequence: TGCGCCAGCAGCTTGGTGCCAGGAGGGTACACCGGGGAGCTGTTTTTT.

This clonotype was picked up many times. The V call is TRBV18, the J call TRBJ2-7; 10 nucleotides agree with TRBD1. This CDR3 has 13 residues. With 6 bases clipped from V and 4 bases from J, the junction kept 3 bases outside the gene matches. Germline V gene data show CDR1 as KGHSH and CDR2 as LQKENI. CDR3 residues: CASSTDRGYEQYF. The CDR3, as DNA: TGTGCCAGCTCGACGGACAGGGGGTACGAGCAGTACTTC. Based on the CDR3 plus reference TRBV18 and TRBJ2-7, the full variable domain is NAGVMQNPRHLVRRRGQEARLRCSPMKGHSHVYWYRQLPEEGLKFMVYLQKENIIDESGMPKERFSAEFPKEGPSILRIQQVVRGDSAAYFCASSTDRGYEQYFGPGTRLTVT.

Only a few counts were recorded for this clonotype. V gene TRBV29-1 combines with J gene TRBJ1-1; D unresolved. V was shortened by 2 bases and J by 1 base, with 11 bases between the two germline ends. CDR1 is SQVTM and CDR2 is ANQGSEA in the germline V gene. The length of the CDR3 is 14 residues. The CDR3, as DNA: TGCAGCGTTGAAAGCCGGGTCAGGAACACTGAAGCTTTCTTT. Protein product: CSVESRVRNTEAFF.

This clonotype has a count of ten or more. V gene TRBV7-3 combines with J gene TRBJ2-2; TRBD1 agrees at 12 bases. This CDR3 spans 15 amino acids. V trimming: 5 bases; J trimming: 9 bases; junction bases outside the gene matches: 7. The germline CDR1 and CDR2 sequences are SGHTA and FQGTGA. CDR3 region: CASSLGTGGSRELFF. The CDR3 nucleotides are TGTGCCAGCAGCCTCGGGACAGGGGGCTCCAGGGAGCTGTTTTTT. Filled out from reference TRBV7-3 and TRBJ2-2, the complete variable domain reads GAGVSQTPSNKVTEKGKYVELRCDPISGHTALYWYRQSLGQGPEFLIYFQGTGAADDSGLPNDRFFAVRPEGSVSTLKIQRTERGDSAVYLCASSLGTGGSRELFFGEGSRLTVL.

This chain links TRBV29-1 with TRBJ2-1; D assignment may be TRBD1 or TRBD2 (6 bases each). The CDR3 runs to 11 residues. Germline V gene data show CDR1 as SQVTM and CDR2 as ANQGSEA. Deletions cut 3 bases from V and 9 bases from J, with 9 bases between. For the CDR3, the DNA is TGCAGCGTTGACAGGGGAGGTGAGCAGTTCTTC. It yields the protein CSVDRGGEQFF.